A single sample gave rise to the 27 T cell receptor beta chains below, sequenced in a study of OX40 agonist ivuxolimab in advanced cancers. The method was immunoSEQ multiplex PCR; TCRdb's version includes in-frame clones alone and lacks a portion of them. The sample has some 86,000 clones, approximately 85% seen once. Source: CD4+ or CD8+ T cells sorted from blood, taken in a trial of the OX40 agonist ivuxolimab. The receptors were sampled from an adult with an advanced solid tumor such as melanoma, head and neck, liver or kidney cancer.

Written as DNA, the CDR3 is TGTGCCAGCAGCCAAGGATACGGGACCAGCGGGAATGAGCAGTTCTTC. It codes for CASSQGYGTSGNEQFF. The chain combines TRBV14 with TRBJ2-1; a possible D gene is TRBD2 (6 bases). Trimming shortened V by 1 base and J by 7 bases, and 17 bases separated the two germline ends. CDR1 is SGHDN, CDR2 FVKESK, per germline. CDR3 size: 16 residues.

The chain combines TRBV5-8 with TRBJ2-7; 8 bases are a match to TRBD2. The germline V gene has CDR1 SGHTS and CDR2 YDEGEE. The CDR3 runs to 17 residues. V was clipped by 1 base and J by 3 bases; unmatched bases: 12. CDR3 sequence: CASSLSSGQGHRYEQYF. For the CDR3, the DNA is TGTGCCAGCAGCTTGTCTAGCGGGCAAGGGCACCGCTACGAGCAGTACTTC.

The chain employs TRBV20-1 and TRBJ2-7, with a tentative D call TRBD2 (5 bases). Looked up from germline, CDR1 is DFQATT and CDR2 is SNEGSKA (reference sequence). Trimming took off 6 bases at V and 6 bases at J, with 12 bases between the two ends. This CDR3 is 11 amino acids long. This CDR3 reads CSAGISAEQYF. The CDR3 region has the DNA TGCAGTGCCGGGATATCCGCCGAGCAGTACTTC.

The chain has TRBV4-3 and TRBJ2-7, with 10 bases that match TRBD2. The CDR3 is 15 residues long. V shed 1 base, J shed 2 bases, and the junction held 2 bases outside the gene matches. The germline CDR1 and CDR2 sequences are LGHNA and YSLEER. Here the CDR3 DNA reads TGCGCCAGCAGCCAAGTACTAGCGGGACCCTACGAGCAGTACTTC. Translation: CASSQVLAGPYEQYF.

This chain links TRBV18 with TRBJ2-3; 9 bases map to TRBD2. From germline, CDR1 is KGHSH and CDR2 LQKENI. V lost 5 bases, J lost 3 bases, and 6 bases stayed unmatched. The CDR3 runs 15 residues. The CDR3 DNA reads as TGTGCCAGCTCAGACAAGGCGGGAGGGACAGATACGCAGTATTTT. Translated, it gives CASSDKAGGTDTQYF.

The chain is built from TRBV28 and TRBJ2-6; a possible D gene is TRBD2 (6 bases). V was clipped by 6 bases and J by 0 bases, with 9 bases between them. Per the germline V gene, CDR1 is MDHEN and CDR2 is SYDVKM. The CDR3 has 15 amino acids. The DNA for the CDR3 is TGTGCCAGCAGACGGGGGAGCTCTGGGGCCAACGTCCTGACTTTC. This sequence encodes CASRRGSSGANVLTF.

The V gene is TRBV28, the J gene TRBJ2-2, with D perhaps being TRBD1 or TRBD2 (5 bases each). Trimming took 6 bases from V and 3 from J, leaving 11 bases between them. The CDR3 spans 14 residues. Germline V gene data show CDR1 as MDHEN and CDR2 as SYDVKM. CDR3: CASRSGTDTGELFF. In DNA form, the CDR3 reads TGTGCCAGCAGATCCGGGACGGACACCGGGGAGCTGTTTTTT.

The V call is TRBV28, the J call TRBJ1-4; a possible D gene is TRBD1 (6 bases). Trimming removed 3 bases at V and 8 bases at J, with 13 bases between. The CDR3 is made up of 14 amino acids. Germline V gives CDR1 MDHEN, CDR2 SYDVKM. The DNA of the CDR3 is TGTGCCAGCAGTTTTACAGGGAAGGCAGAAAAACTGTTTTTT. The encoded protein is CASSFTGKAEKLFF.

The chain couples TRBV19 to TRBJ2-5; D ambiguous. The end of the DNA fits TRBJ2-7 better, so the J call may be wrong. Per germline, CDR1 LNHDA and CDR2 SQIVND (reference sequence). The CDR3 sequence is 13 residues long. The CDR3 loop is CASSIAPGYEQYF. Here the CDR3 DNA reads TGTGCCAGTAGTATAGCGCCGGGCTACGAGCAGTACTTC.

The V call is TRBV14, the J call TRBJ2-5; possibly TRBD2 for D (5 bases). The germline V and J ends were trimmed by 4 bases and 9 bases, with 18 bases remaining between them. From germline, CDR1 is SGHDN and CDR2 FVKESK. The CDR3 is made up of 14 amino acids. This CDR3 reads CASSPGIRLGSQYF. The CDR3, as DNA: TGTGCCAGCAGCCCCGGGATCCGGTTAGGGTCCCAGTACTTC. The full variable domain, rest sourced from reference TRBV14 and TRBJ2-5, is EAGVTQFPSHSVIEKGQTVTLRCDPISGHDNLYWYRRVMGKEIKFLLHFVKESKQDESGMPNNRFLAERTGGTYSTLKVQPAELEDSGVYFCASSPGIRLGSQYFGPGTRLLVL.

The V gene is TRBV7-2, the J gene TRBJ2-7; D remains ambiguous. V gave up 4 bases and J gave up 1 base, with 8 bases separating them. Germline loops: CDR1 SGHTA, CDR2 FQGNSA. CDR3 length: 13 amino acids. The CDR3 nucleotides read TGTGCCAGCAGCTCACAGTCGTCCTACGAGCAGTACTTC. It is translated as CASSSQSSYEQYF.

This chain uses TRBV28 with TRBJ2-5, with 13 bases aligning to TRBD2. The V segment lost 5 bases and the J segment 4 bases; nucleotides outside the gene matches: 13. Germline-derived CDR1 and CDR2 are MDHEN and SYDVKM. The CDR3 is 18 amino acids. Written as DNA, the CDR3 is TGTGCCAGCAGTCAGTCTCGGACTAGCGGGAGCTTGGTAGAGACCCAGTACTTC. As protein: CASSQSRTSGSLVETQYF.

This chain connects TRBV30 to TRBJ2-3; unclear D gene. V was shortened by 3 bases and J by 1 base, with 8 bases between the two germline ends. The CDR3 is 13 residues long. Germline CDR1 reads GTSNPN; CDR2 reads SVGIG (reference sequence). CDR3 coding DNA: TGTGCCTGGAGCTGGGAAGGCACAGATACGCAGTATTTT. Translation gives CAWSWEGTDTQYF.

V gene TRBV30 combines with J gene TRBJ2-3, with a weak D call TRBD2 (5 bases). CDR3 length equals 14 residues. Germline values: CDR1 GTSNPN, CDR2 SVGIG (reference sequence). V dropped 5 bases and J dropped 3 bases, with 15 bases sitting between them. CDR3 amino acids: CAWLPRLATDTQYF. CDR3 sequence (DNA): TGTGCCTGGTTGCCTAGGCTAGCTACAGATACGCAGTATTTT.

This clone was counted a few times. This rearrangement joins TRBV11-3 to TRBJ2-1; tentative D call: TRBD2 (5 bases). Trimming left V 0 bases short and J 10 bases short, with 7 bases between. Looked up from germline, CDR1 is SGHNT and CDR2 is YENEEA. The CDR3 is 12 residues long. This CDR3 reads CASSLEEGEQFF. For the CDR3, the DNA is TGTGCCAGCAGCTTAGAAGAGGGCGAGCAGTTCTTC. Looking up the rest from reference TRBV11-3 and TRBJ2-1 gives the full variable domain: EAGVVQSPRYKIIEKKQPVAFWCNPISGHNTLYWYLQNLGQGPELLIRYENEEAVDDSQLPKDRFSAERLKGVDSTLKIQPAELGDSAVYLCASSLEEGEQFFGPGTRLTVL.

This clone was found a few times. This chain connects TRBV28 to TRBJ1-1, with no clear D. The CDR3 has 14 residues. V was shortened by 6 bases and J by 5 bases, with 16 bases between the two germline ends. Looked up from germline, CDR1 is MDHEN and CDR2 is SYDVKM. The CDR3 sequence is CASSSGGSPTEAFF. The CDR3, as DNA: TGTGCCAGCAGCTCCGGTGGATCGCCTACTGAAGCTTTCTTT. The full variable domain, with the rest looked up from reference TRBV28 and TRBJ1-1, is DVKVTQSSRYLVKRTGEKVFLECVQDMDHENMFWYRQDPGLGLRLIYFSYDVKMKEKGDIPEGYSVSREKKERFSLILESASTNQTSMYLCASSSGGSPTEAFFGQGTRLTVV.

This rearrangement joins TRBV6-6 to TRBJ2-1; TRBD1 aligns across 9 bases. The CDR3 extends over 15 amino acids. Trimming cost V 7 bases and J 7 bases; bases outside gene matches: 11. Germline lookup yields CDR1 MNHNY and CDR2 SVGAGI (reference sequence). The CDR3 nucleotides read TGTGCCAGCAACGAACAGGGGGCTACCTCTAATGAGCAGTTCTTC. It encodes CASNEQGATSNEQFF.

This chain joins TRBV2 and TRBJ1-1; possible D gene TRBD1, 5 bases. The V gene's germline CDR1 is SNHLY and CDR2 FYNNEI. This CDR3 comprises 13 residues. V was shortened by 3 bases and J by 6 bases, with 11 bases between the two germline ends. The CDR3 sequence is CASSDSGRPEAFF. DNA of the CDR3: TGTGCCAGCAGTGACTCAGGGAGGCCTGAAGCTTTCTTT. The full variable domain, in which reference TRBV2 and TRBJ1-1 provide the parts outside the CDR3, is EPEVTQTPSHQVTQMGQEVILRCVPISNHLYFYWYRQILGQKVEFLVSFYNNEISEKSEIFDDQFSVERPDGSNFTLKIRSTKLEDSAMYFCASSDSGRPEAFFGQGTRLTVV.

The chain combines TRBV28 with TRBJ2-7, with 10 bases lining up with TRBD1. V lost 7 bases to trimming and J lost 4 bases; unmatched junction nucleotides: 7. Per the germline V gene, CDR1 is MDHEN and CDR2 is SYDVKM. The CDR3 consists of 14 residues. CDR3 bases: TGTGCCAGCACCGTGACAGGGGGCTTGTACGAGCAGTACTTC. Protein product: CASTVTGGLYEQYF.

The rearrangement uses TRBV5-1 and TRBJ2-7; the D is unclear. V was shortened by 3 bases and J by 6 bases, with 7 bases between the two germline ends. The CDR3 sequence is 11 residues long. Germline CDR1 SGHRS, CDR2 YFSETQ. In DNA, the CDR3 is TGCGCCAGCAGCTCAGACTCCGAGCAGTACTTC. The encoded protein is CASSSDSEQYF.

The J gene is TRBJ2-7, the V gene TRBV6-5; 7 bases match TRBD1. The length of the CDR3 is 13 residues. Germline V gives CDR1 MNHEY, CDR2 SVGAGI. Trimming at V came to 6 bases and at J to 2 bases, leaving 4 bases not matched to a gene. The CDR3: CASSPTGPYEQYF. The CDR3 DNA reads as TGTGCCAGCAGCCCGACAGGGCCCTACGAGCAGTACTTC.

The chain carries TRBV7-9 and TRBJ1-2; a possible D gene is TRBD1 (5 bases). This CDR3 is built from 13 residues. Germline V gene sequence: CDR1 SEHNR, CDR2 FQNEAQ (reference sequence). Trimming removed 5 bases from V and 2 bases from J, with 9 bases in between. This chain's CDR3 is CASSPGTNYGYTF. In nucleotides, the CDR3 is TGTGCCAGCAGCCCCGGGACGAACTATGGCTACACCTTC.

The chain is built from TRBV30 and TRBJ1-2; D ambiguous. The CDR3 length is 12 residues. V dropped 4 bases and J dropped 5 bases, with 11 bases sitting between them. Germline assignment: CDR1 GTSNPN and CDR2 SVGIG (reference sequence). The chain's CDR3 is CAWTVGPYGYTF. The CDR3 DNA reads TGTGCCTGGACGGTCGGCCCGTATGGCTACACCTTC. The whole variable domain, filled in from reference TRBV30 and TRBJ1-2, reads SQTIHQWPATLVQPVGSPLSLECTVEGTSNPNLYWYRQAAGRGLQLLFYSVGIGQISSEVPQNLSASRPQDRQFILSSKKLLLSDSGFYLCAWTVGPYGYTFGSGTRLTVV.

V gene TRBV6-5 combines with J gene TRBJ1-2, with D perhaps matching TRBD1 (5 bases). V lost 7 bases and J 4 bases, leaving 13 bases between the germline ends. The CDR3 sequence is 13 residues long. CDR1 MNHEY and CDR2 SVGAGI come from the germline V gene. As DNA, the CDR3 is TGTGCCAGCACCAATCCCGGGACCTATGGCTACACCTTC. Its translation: CASTNPGTYGYTF.

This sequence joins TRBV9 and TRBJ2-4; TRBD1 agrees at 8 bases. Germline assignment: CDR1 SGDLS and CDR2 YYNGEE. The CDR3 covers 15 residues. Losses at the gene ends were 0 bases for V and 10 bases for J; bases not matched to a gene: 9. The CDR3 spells CASSVAGTGGDIQYF. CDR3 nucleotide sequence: TGTGCCAGCAGCGTAGCAGGTACAGGGGGAGATATTCAGTACTTC.

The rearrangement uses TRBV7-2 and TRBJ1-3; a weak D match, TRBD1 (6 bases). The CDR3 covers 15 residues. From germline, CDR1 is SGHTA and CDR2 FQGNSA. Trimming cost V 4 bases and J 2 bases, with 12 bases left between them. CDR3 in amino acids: CASSYSSGAGNTIYF. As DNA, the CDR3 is TGTGCCAGCAGCTACAGCTCAGGGGCTGGAAACACCATATATTTT.

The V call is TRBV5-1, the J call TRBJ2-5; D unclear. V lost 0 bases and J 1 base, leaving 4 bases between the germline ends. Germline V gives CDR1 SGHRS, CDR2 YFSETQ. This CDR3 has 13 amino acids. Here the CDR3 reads CASSLEGQETQYF. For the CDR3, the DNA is TGCGCCAGCAGCTTGGAGGGCCAAGAGACCCAGTACTTC.